The 12 T cell receptor beta chains below were found in one sample sequenced in a study of beta chain features in type 1 diabetes. Isolated RNA was reverse transcribed in full, so expressed TCRB transcripts were sequenced. Clones were sequenced by immunoSEQ multiplex PCR, and TCRdb holds only the in-frame ones, with some missing. The sample has about 340,000 clones, approximately 15% seen once. No antigen has been identified for these receptors. Study-wide results and caveats: In every one of the four CD4+ subsets, TCRB CDR3s were moderately but significantly shorter in Type 1 diabetes patients.

The source material was naive CD4+ T cells from blood. The origin of the receptors is a woman younger than 30 with type 1 diabetes.

The chain has TRBV10-3 and TRBJ2-1; TRBD2 matches at 14 bases. Germline V gene sequence: CDR1 ENHRY, CDR2 SYGVKD. V lost 4 bases to trimming and J lost 7 bases; unmatched junction nucleotides: 15. This CDR3 is built from 19 residues. The CDR3 region is CAISVGTSGRRSGRNEQFF. The CDR3 nucleotides read TGTGCCATCAGTGTGGGGACTAGCGGGAGACGGTCGGGTAGGAATGAGCAGTTCTTC.

CDR3 in DNA: TGTGCCAGCAGTTTGACAAATCAGCCCCAGCATTTT. Protein: CASSLTNQPQHF. The chain uses TRBV28 and TRBJ1-5; D remains unclear. The CDR3 length is 12 residues. Trimming pared 3 bases from V and 4 bases from J, leaving 4 bases between. From germline, CDR1 is MDHEN and CDR2 SYDVKM. The whole variable domain, remainder taken from reference TRBV28 and TRBJ1-5, is DVKVTQSSRYLVKRTGEKVFLECVQDMDHENMFWYRQDPGLGLRLIYFSYDVKMKEKGDIPEGYSVSREKKERFSLILESASTNQTSMYLCASSLTNQPQHFGDGTRLSIL.

The rearrangement joins TRBV19 to TRBJ1-5, with D possibly matching TRBD1 (5 bases). Germline loops: CDR1 LNHDA, CDR2 SQIVND (reference sequence). This CDR3 region has 14 residues. The germline V and J ends were trimmed by 2 bases and 7 bases, with 12 bases remaining between them. This chain's CDR3 is CASSIIRELQPQHF. The DNA for the CDR3 is TGTGCCAGTAGTATAATCAGGGAATTGCAGCCCCAGCATTTT.

The sample holds a few counts of this clone. The chain is built from TRBV29-1 and TRBJ2-5; TRBD1 matches 9 bases. There are 13 residues in the CDR3. J lost 3 bases, V lost 6 bases, and 5 bases had no gene match. The germline V gene encodes CDR1 SQVTM and CDR2 ANQGSEA. CDR3 in DNA: TGCAGCGTACCGGGACAGGGAGAAGAGACCCAGTACTTC. Translation gives CSVPGQGEETQYF.

This clone occurred a few times. The rearrangement joins TRBV27 to TRBJ2-7; the match to TRBD1 covers 9 bases. Germline V gene sequence: CDR1 MNHEY, CDR2 SMNVEV (reference sequence). This CDR3 is built from 11 residues. CDR3 coding DNA: TGTGTTTGGACAGGGGACCTCGAGCAGTACTTC. It encodes CVWTGDLEQYF.

This clone was picked up a small number of times. The V and J genes are TRBV6-5 and TRBJ2-7, with D tentatively TRBD1 (5 bases). V dropped 2 bases and J dropped 7 bases, with 18 bases sitting between them. The CDR3 covers 15 residues. In germline, CDR1 is MNHEY, CDR2 SVGAGI. CDR3 coding DNA: TGTGCCAGCAGTTACGAGAGAGTGGGGCCTAATGAGCAGTACTTC. Translated: CASSYERVGPNEQYF.

The CDR3 is CASSTGAGGQPQHF. The CDR3 DNA follows: TGTGCCAGCAGCACAGGGGCGGGAGGTCAGCCCCAGCATTTT. The chain has TRBV11-3 and TRBJ1-5; TRBD1 aligns across 7 bases. Germline loops: CDR1 SGHNT, CDR2 YENEEA. V dropped 5 bases and J dropped 6; count of bases not matched to a gene: 7. The CDR3 length is 14 residues.

This chain links TRBV29-1 with TRBJ2-1; 7 bases map to TRBD2. Per the germline V gene, CDR1 is SQVTM and CDR2 is ANQGSEA. The CDR3 runs 13 residues. After removal of 4 bases from V and 7 bases from J, the junction contained 7 bases not matched to a gene. The DNA of the CDR3 is TGCAGCGTTGTGGCGGGAGTGGGAAATGAGCAGTTCTTC. Amino acids: CSVVAGVGNEQFF.

This clone was seen more than once but under ten times. The sample holds other DNA sequences that translate to the same CDR3. The chain uses TRBV18 and TRBJ1-2, with D perhaps matching TRBD1 (6 bases). Germline assignment: CDR1 KGHSH and CDR2 LQKENI. Trimming removed 3 bases at V and 6 bases at J, with 11 bases between. This CDR3 region has 13 residues. CDR3 sequence (DNA): TGTGCCAGCTCACCTCCGACAGGTGATGGCTACACCTTC. Protein sequence: CASSPPTGDGYTF.

This clone was counted a few times. V gene TRBV6-6 combines with J gene TRBJ2-2, with D possibly TRBD2 on 5 matching bases. Trimming took 0 bases from V and 1 from J, leaving 6 bases between them. CDR3 size: 15 residues. Germline CDR1 MNHNY, CDR2 SVGAGI (reference sequence). The CDR3 nucleotides are TGTGCCAGCAGTTACTCCGCGGGGAACACCGGGGAGCTGTTTTTT. This translates into CASSYSAGNTGELFF.

This rearrangement joins TRBV11-1 to TRBJ2-7; 9 bases agree with TRBD1. V shed 5 bases, J shed 0 bases, and the junction held 8 bases outside the gene matches. The CDR3 is 16 amino acids. In germline, CDR1 is SGHAT, CDR2 FQDESV (reference sequence). CDR3 sequence: CASSQTPGQGSYEQYF. CDR3 nucleotides: TGTGCCAGCAGCCAAACACCGGGACAGGGCTCCTACGAGCAGTACTTC.

This clone was picked up a small number of times. The chain combines TRBV29-1 with TRBJ2-3, with 11 bases identical to TRBD2. This CDR3 is 14 amino acids long. Unmatched junction bases numbered 8, after V lost 7 bases and J lost 5 bases. CDR1 and CDR2 from the germline V gene are SQVTM and ANQGSEA. The CDR3 loop reads CSGKLAGVGDTQYF. For the CDR3, the DNA is TGCAGCGGTAAACTAGCGGGAGTGGGAGATACGCAGTATTTT.